This T cell receptor beta chain appears in the sequencing data of a study of cytomegalovirus exposure and HLA in healthy donors. Findings of the study overall: Reports indicated that the classifier achieved high specificity and sensitivity in diagnosing cytomegalovirus status. Cytomegalovirus association was listed for roughly 160 TCR beta chains.

This CDR3 comprises 16 residues. V gave up 0 bases and J gave up 7 bases; unmatched junction bases: 6. Germline V CDR1 and CDR2: SGDLS, YYNGEE. As regards this clone: What it binds is not known.

Assay: immunoSEQ multiplex PCR; the TCRdb copy retains only in-frame clones and omits some. The sample has fewer than 60,000 clones, 93% seen once. This chain links TRBV9 with TRBJ2-1, with 11 bases identical to TRBD2. This clonotype originated in a woman between 18 and 30 years old in good health and CMV-seropositive. Sequences were obtained from PBMCs. CDR3 residues: CASSVVGSGGGNEQFF. For the CDR3, the DNA is TGTGCCAGCAGCGTAGTCGGTAGCGGGGGGGGGAATGAGCAGTTCTTC.